This TCR beta chain derives from a study of cytotoxic CD8 clonotypes in ibrutinib-treated CLL. Turning to the study itself: Patient counts were ten to eleven relapsed/refractory, over 14 treatment-naive and 17 IGHV unmutated. The samples contained around 250,000 productive templates on average. They also contained an average of about 100,000 productive rearrangements.

Sequencing was performed with immunoSEQ multiplex PCR; in TCRdb, only in-frame clones are kept and a portion is missing. The sample carries around 14,000 clones, more than 45% recorded once. This sequence was found in a human donor with chronic lymphocytic leukemia. Sequencing used PBMCs, obtained at a 24-month disease-progression time point, from a patient treated with ibrutinib.

CDR3 amino acids: CASRPMGDTTYGYTF. In DNA, the CDR3 is TGTGCCAGCAGGCCCATGGGGGACACGACCTATGGCTACACCTTC. The V gene is TRBV14, the J gene TRBJ1-2, with D possibly TRBD1 on 6 matching bases. Germline V gene data show CDR1 as SGHDN and CDR2 as FVKESK. V gave up 6 bases and J gave up 4 bases, with 18 bases separating them. This CDR3 contains 15 residues.